The subject of this entry is one T cell receptor beta chain. The antigen is unknown. The CDR3 is 20 amino acids. Germline V gene sequence: CDR1 MGHRA, CDR2 YSYEKL. The V end was cut by 1 base, the J end by 9 bases, with 33 bases between. This entry is derived from a study of T-cell memory formation after mild COVID-19. With constant-segment primers, 5'RACE yielded cDNA libraries of TCR alpha and TCR beta that carried sample barcodes and UMIs. TCRdb fed the 5' RACE reads into MiXCR, producing one record per CDR3 protein. The sample has around 400,000 distinct CDR3 sequences, roughly 26% seen once; the top ten hold roughly 9.7%. The study's findings and limits: There were some responding clones in pre-infection memory, which suggested that cross-reactive memory had joined. Among clones peaking at day 37 in the second wave, SARS-CoV-2 specificity remained unconfirmed.

The sequenced material came from PBMCs or a T cell subset sorted from them (not recorded which). V and J are TRBV4-1 and TRBJ2-5, with D tentatively TRBD1 (6 bases). The sequence was collected from an adult woman who had mild COVID-19 (a few samples of this study predate the infection). Cell type and time point are not known. The CDR3 DNA reads as TGCGCCAGCAGCCAAGGAGTAGGGCTAGGGACATCGGCGGCAAGAGTGGCCCAGTACTTC. It yields the protein CASSQGVGLGTSAARVAQYF.